These 8 T cell receptor beta chains share one sample of origin, sequenced in a study of blood T cell repertoires in COVID-19. Repertoires were generated with immunoSEQ multiplex PCR, while TCRdb's copy carries only in-frame clones and drops some. The data hold 400,000 or so clones, with around 89% observed a single time. Sample: PBMCs or T cells enriched from blood (not recorded which). The source is a man aged 30-40 years who had recovered from COVID-19.

CDR3 bases: TGTGCCAGCAGAGGGACAGGGGGTGGAAAGTACACCTTC. Amino acid sequence: CASRGTGGGKYTF. The V call is TRBV2, the J call TRBJ1-2, with 11 positions matching TRBD1. This CDR3 spans 13 amino acids. The J segment lost 11 bases and the V segment lost 6 bases, leaving 8 bases of the junction unmatched. From germline, CDR1 is SNHLY and CDR2 FYNNEI.

This clone was seen once. The chain has TRBV12-5 and TRBJ2-7; tentative D call: TRBD2 (6 bases). CDR3 size: 14 residues. The germline V gene encodes CDR1 LGHNT and CDR2 FRNRAP. The germline V and J ends were trimmed by 8 bases and 1 base, with 15 bases remaining between them. The CDR3, as DNA: TGTGCTAGTCCCCGATACGGGAGTTCCTACGAGCAGTACTTC. Amino acid sequence: CASPRYGSSYEQYF.

The V call is TRBV29-1, the J call TRBJ1-1; possibly TRBD1 for D (5 bases). The CDR3 runs 12 residues. From germline, CDR1 is SQVTM and CDR2 ANQGSEA. V lost 6 bases, J lost 0 bases, and 8 bases lay in between. DNA of the CDR3: TGCAGCGTCCCAGGGATGAACACTGAAGCTTTCTTT. Translation: CSVPGMNTEAFF.

The chain has TRBV5-1 and TRBJ2-7; the D gene is possibly TRBD1 (6 bases). Trimming shortened V by 3 bases and J by 2 bases, and 27 bases separated the two germline ends. Germline CDR1 SGHRS, CDR2 YFSETQ. The CDR3 is made up of 19 amino acids. CDR3 loop: CASSSTGTQTDYRPYEQYF. CDR3 DNA: TGCGCCAGCAGCTCGACGGGGACACAGACTGATTATAGGCCCTACGAGCAGTACTTC.

The rearrangement joins TRBV28 to TRBJ1-6; D is perhaps TRBD1 (5 bases). CDR3 length: 15 residues. V was clipped by 3 bases and J by 8 bases, with 14 bases between them. The V gene's germline CDR1 is MDHEN and CDR2 SYDVKM. The chain's CDR3 is CASSFHPGLDSPLHF. For the CDR3, the DNA is TGTGCCAGCAGTTTTCATCCAGGGCTTGATTCACCCCTCCACTTT.

The chain couples TRBV5-4 to TRBJ2-7; tentatively, D is TRBD1 (6 bases). The CDR3 totals 14 residues. V dropped 1 base and J dropped 2 bases, with 10 bases sitting between them. The germline gives CDR1 SGHNT, CDR2 YYREEE (reference sequence). Written as DNA, the CDR3 is TGTGCCAGCAGCTTGAAGGCAGGGGCCTACGAGCAGTACTTC. It is translated as CASSLKAGAYEQYF.

J is TRBJ2-3 and V is TRBV6-5; D is perhaps TRBD1 (6 bases). This CDR3 comprises 15 residues. Germline CDR1 and CDR2: MNHEY and SVGAGI. The V and J ends lost 7 bases and 1 base respectively, with 15 bases between them. CDR3 residues: CASTTKQGRTDTQYF. The CDR3, as DNA: TGTGCCAGCACCACAAAACAGGGACGCACAGATACGCAGTATTTT.

The chain employs TRBV7-2 and TRBJ2-1, with TRBD2 matching over 7 bases. Trimming cost V 3 bases and J 7 bases; bases outside gene matches: 6. The CDR3 has 14 amino acids. CDR1 is SGHTA, CDR2 FQGNSA, per germline. The CDR3 region is CASSLGGSMNEQFF. The CDR3 region has the DNA TGTGCCAGCAGCTTGGGCGGGAGCATGAATGAGCAGTTCTTC.